The T cell receptor (beta chain) described here comes from a study of regulatory T cells in long-lasting Graves disease listed by TCRdb under 2021. Looking at the study overall: Antithyroid drugs had been taken for less than 3 months by newly diagnosed Graves' disease patients. Persistent Graves' disease patients were compared with newly diagnosed Graves' disease patients by peripheral blood TCR sequencing and RNA sequencing. The study took place in China and was registered as a clinical trial. TCR sequencing covered roughly 13 persistent and some 20 newly diagnosed Graves' disease patients, around 35 samples in total. Findings and caveats that apply to the study as a whole: Persistent patients shared more public clonotypes among themselves (under 3,000) than newly diagnosed patients did (approximately 970). Preferential use of TRBV28, TRBJ1-2 and TRBJ2-5 was observed in persistent disease, whereas TRBV20-1 and TRBJ2-1 were favored in newly diagnosed disease. Peripheral blood alone was examined, since thyroid tissue, which constituted the primary lesion, could not be accessed. The authors acknowledged the small sample size as a limitation that may reduce accuracy. Compared with newly diagnosed patients, patients with persistent Graves' disease had lower TCR Shannon entropy and fewer highly expanded clones, which suggests clonal expansion. Only the TCR beta chain was sequenced and analyzed.

What the time point label conveys for this sample: newly diagnosed GD, antithyroid drugs for less than 3 months. For both TCR sequencing and RNA sequencing, RNA was extracted from PBMCs using TRIzol. The diagnosis of Graves' disease followed American Thyroid Association guidelines. The patients came from an endocrinology department in Xi'an, China. Each patient gave roughly 10 milliliters of peripheral blood, collected in an EDTA anticoagulant tube. Ficoll Paque Plus density gradient separation was used to isolate PBMCs, and no additional T cell sorting was done. An Agilent 2100 Bioanalyzer and agarose gel were used to assess RNA quality, and a NanoDrop 2000 was used to measure RNA concentration. CDR1 and CDR2 (DFQATT, SNEGSKA) derive from the germline V gene (reference sequence). Trimming costs V 5 bases and J 10 bases, and their ends lie 12 bases apart. Reading from cysteine to phenylalanine, the CDR3 counts 11 amino acids. Of the read, only the CDR3 DNA is kept; its 33 bases are in frame from base 1.

Libraries were prepared through multiplex PCR. The run used an Illumina HiSeq 4000. iRepertoire HTBI primers and Arm-PCR amplification of CDR3 regions were used to construct TCR beta libraries. Gel purification was performed on PCR products prior to sequencing. The paper's data handling went like this. Gene usage analysis of CDR3 amino acid clonotypes relied on the roughly 60 TRBV and 14 TRBJ segments identified across samples. Filtered high-quality paired reads were merged into contigs using COPE and FqMerger. BLAST was used to align contigs to IMGT TRBV, TRBD and TRBJ reference genes, with CDR3 defined following IMGT. Highly expanded clones were defined as clonotypes with a frequency above 0.1%. Repertoire diversity was measured by Shannon entropy, and V-J evenness by the Gini coefficient. Clonotypes shared by more than one individual were considered public. The public reads were reanalyzed by TCRdb: fastp trimming at Q25, MiXCR alignment, in-frame beta chains only. Under each unique CDR3 protein, matching rows form one entry showing the most common genes and DNA. The V and J calls, along with clone size, are taken from TCRdb and not from the paper's own processing. In this sample the table shows 450,000 to 500,000 distinct CDR3 sequences, roughly 16% of which occur a single time. 9.5% to 15% of the sample comes from the top ten.

This clonotype has more than one count but fewer than ten. Its antigen has not been determined. The input lacks base qualities; no much larger clone sits a single base away. A further study also used this sample, focusing on T cells in Graves' hyperthyroidism and ophthalmopathy. The second source states: Stable Graves' hyperthyroidism was defined as the absence of progression to ophthalmopathy over 18 months of follow-up. Hyperthyroidism patients were aged 18 to 65 years and newly diagnosed, with disease duration of less than 2 months. Exclusion was applied to patients with uncontrolled infections, other autoimmune diseases, pregnancy or lactation. Diagnoses were based on clinical symptoms, serum thyroxine and TRAb, thyroid ultrasound and orbital computed tomography. The TCR CDR3 was subjected to a first round of RT-PCR using the HTBI primer set and the Qiagen OneStep RT-PCR kit. Blood samples also contained most of the expanded thyroid clonotypes (frequency above 0.001), which suggests that blood repertoires may reflect thyroid immune responses. A model built on a 13 V-J signature distinguished ophthalmopathy from stable hyperthyroidism, reaching roughly 88% sensitivity and around 81% specificity in cross-validation and 80%/75% in testing. In validation, progression to ophthalmopathy was predicted by the model with 70.59% sensitivity and 72.22% specificity, a median of approximately 7.1 months before onset. To identify TCR V-J signatures that set the groups apart, the researchers used a discovery cohort of 100 patients, made up of fewer than 50 with Graves' ophthalmopathy and 55 to 65 with stable Graves' hyperthyroidism. Whether ophthalmopathy could be predicted prospectively was tested in an independent validation cohort made up of 18 hyperthyroidism patients plus 17 patients who later progressed to ophthalmopathy. For training and testing, the 110 or so patients in the discovery cohort were randomly divided in a 7:3 ratio. Thyroid tissue and blood T-cell repertoires from six or seven Graves' hyperthyroidism patients were also compared in the study. Following sampling, methimazole starting at 30 mg daily was given to hyperthyroidism patients, and high-dose intravenous methylprednisolone was given to ophthalmopathy patients. Libraries were constructed in a second round of multiplex PCR, after which size selection and purification were carried out. Sequencing of the libraries was done on an Illumina HiSeq2000 using paired-end 100 bp reads. SOAPnuke was used to process the raw data, removing reads that contained adapters or uncalled bases, had a mean Phred below 15, or lacked an exact match to the constant primer or identifier. High-quality paired reads were merged with COPE v1.2.5, and unique nucleotide sequences were defined as clonotypes. Clonotypes were aligned to IMGT TRBV, TRBD and TRBJ reference segments using MiTCR v1.1. Only V-J combinations with frequency above 0.0001, covering about 99% of repertoires, were analysed. The TCS score was defined as the ratio of F50 (clonal expansion) to E x V (chaos), calculated using BLOSUM62-based TCRdist between CDR3 peptides within each V-J. Welch's t-statistics and random forest reduced around 550 V-J features to 10 to 15, which were used in a naive Bayes classifier (R e1071). Sample size was not statistically predetermined, and blinding of investigators to group allocation was not performed. The paper reports TCR Vbeta CDR3 sequencing of 130 to 150 peripheral blood samples: under 45 ophthalmopathy, fewer than 80 hyperthyroidism and around 17 progressor patients.

The material was peripheral blood mononuclear cells (PBMCs), obtained at new diagnosis, from a patient treated with antithyroid drugs. The chain is made from TRBV20-1 and TRBJ2-1; the D gene remains uncertain. This clonotype was sampled from a man in his forties or fifties with Graves disease. Donor details come from another sample of the same person, matched by shared clones. The CDR3 here reads CSAVRAGEQFF. The DNA reads as follows: TGCAGTGCTGTTAGGGCCGGGGAGCAGTTCTTC.